This T cell receptor beta chain is from a study of shared clonotypes between healthy human individuals. Sequenced by immunoSEQ multiplex PCR; TCRdb stores in-frame clones only, minus some. Of about 1 million clones listed, about 70% are singletons. This CDR3 is 17 amino acids long. Germline V gives CDR1 SGHRS, CDR2 YFSETQ. Trimming at V came to 5 bases and at J to 2 bases, leaving 13 bases not matched to a gene. The sequence was obtained from a man aged 18 to 29 in good health. The V gene is TRBV5-1, the J gene TRBJ2-5; 9 bases are a match to TRBD1. The sample taken for sequencing was memory CD4+ T cells sorted from blood. Described subset: CD45RA-negative fraction. Written as DNA, the CDR3 is TGCGCCAGCAGACTATTGACAGGGACAGGGATACAAGAGACCCAGTACTTC. Translated: CASRLLTGTGIQETQYF.